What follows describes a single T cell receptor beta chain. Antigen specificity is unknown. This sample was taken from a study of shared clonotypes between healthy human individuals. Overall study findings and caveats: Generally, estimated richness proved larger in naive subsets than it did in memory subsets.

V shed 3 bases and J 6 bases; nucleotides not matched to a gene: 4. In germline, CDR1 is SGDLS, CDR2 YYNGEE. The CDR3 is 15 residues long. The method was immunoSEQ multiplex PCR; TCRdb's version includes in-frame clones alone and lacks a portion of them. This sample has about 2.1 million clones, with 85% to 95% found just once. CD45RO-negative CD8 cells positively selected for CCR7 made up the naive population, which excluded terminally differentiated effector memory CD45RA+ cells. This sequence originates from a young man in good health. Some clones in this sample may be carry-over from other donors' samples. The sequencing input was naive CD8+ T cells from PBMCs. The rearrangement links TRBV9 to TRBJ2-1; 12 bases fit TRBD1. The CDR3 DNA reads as TGTGCCAGCAGCGCCGGGACAGGGGGCCTCAATGAGCAGTTCTTC. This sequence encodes CASSAGTGGLNEQFF.